This T cell receptor beta chain emerged from a study of post-analysis software for immune sequencing data. For this clonotype: Its antigen is as yet unknown.

The V end lost 3 bases, the J end lost 5 bases, and 10 bases lay between the germline ends. Germline lookup yields CDR1 SGHRS and CDR2 YFSETQ. The CDR3 contains 13 residues. Overall study findings and caveats: Patients had higher frequencies than controls of about five TRBV segments, including TRBV5-6, TRBV5-1 and TRBV20-1.

Included in the TCR beta cDNA libraries were unique molecular identifiers. T cells numbering about 0.85 to 10 million yielded about 500,000 cDNA molecules. TCRdb re-called the PCR reads with MiXCR, one entry per CDR3 protein. This table holds roughly 600,000 distinct CDR3 sequences, 40% to 50% found once. V gene TRBV5-1 combines with J gene TRBJ2-3; D is perhaps TRBD1 (6 bases). The sequenced sample was blood. This TCR was recovered from a girl between 10 and 17 years old with multiple sclerosis. The CDR3 DNA sequence: TGCGCCAGCAGCTGGACAGACGGAGATACGCAGTATTTT. Translation: CASSWTDGDTQYF.